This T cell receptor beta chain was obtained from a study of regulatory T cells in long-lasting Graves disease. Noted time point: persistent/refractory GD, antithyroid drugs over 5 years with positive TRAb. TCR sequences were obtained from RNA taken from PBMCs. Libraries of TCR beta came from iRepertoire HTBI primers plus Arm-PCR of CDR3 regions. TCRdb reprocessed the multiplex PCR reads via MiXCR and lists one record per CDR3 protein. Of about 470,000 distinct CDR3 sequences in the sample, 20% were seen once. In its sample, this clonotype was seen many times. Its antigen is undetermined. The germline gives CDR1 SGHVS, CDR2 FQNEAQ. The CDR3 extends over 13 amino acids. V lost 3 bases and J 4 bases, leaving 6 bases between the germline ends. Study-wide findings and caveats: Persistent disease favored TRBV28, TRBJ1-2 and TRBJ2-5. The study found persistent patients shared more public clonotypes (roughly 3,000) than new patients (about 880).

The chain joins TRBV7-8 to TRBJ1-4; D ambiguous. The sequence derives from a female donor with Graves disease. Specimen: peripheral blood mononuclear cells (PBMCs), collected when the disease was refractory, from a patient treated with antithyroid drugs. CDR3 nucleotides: TGTGCCAGCAGCTTCAGCCTTAATGAAAAACTGTTTTTT. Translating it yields CASSFSLNEKLFF.